Listed below are T cell receptor beta chains from one sample, sequenced in a study of blood T cells in healthy people across ages. TCRdb analysed the 5' RACE reads with MiXCR anew, one entry per CDR3 protein. The data hold 1.5 million to 2 million distinct CDR3 sequences, with roughly 49% observed a single time. The sample consisted of blood. The source is a woman in her forties in good health. CDR3s include the opening cysteine and the closing phenylalanine or tryptophan. Each record gives: D gene, V gene, J gene, clone size, CDR3 DNA, CDR3 protein. A D gene is named only where the DNA matches it firmly. Only part of the rows carry a size: once, few, many, or a class if the clone is expanded.

TRBD1	TRBV7-2	TRBJ1-1	-	TGTGCCAGCAGCTCCATAGGACAGGGTGAAGCTTTCTTT	CASSSIGQGEAFF
-	TRBV28	TRBJ2-3	once	TGTGCCAGCAGTTTATATACAGGTACCACAGATACGCAGTATTTT	CASSLYTGTTDTQYF
TRBD1	TRBV12-3/TRBV12-4	TRBJ2-5	-	TGTGCCAGCAGAACATTCGGGACAGTTGAGACCCAGTACTTC	CASRTFGTVETQYF
TRBD1	TRBV4-2	TRBJ1-1	-	TGTGCCAGCAGCCAAGAGCAGGGTACAGGGGCTGTCCCCGAAGCTTTCTTT	CASSQEQGTGAVPEAFF
TRBD2	TRBV7-9	TRBJ2-1	few	TGTGCCAGCACCCAAGGTTGGGGCGGGGGGGTCCCAAGCTCCTACAATGAGCAGTTCTTC	CASTQGWGGGVPSSYNEQFF
TRBD2	TRBV5-5	TRBJ2-1	-	TGTGCCAGCAGCCCGACTAGCGGGAGTAGGAATGAGCAGTTCTTC	CASSPTSGSRNEQFF
-	TRBV20-1	TRBJ1-2	-	TGCAGTGCTAGTTATAGATCAGGATGGGATCTCCGACTCAACTATGGCTACACCTTC	CSASYRSGWDLRLNYGYTF
TRBD1	TRBV4-1	TRBJ2-7	few	TGCGCCAGCAGCCAAGTGACAGGGGACGAGCAGTACTTC	CASSQVTGDEQYF
-	TRBV9	TRBJ2-3	few	TGTGCCAGCAGCGTATTCCAGGGGCGAAACACAGATACGCAGTATTTT	CASSVFQGRNTDTQYF
-	TRBV10-2	TRBJ1-2	-	TGCGCCACCTCGAGCCTGTATGGCTACACCTTC	CATSSLYGYTF
-	TRBV12-3/TRBV12-4	TRBJ2-3	-	TGTGCCAGCAGTTTCCCTCACACAGATACGCAGTATTTT	CASSFPHTDTQYF
TRBD1	TRBV28	TRBJ1-5	-	TGTGCCAGCAGGCCCGGGACAGGGGGTGGACAGCCCCAGCATTTT	CASRPGTGGGQPQHF
TRBD1	TRBV5-6	TRBJ2-6	-	TGTGCCAGCAGCGGTCTAAGACAGGGGGCTGGTGGGGCCAACGTCCTGACTTTC	CASSGLRQGAGGANVLTF
-	TRBV11-1	TRBJ2-7	-	TGTACCAGCAGCTTCGGGACGGGAGACTGGGAGCAGTACTTC	CTSSFGTGDWEQYF
TRBD1	TRBV27	TRBJ1-5	-	TGTGCCAGCAGCAGCGGACAGGGGCTCCCCCAGCATTTT	CASSSGQGLPQHF
-	TRBV4-2	TRBJ1-1	-	TGTGCCAGCAGCCAAGATCCTGGCCTCCTCACTGAAGCTTTCTTT	CASSQDPGLLTEAFF
-	TRBV5-1	TRBJ2-3	-	TGCGCCAGCAGCACGCCGTCGGTAGATACGCAGTATTTT	CASSTPSVDTQYF
TRBD2	TRBV20-1	TRBJ2-1	-	TGCAGTGCCCCTGGACTAGCGGGGGTAAGGGATGAGCAGTTCTTC	CSAPGLAGVRDEQFF
-	TRBV7-8	TRBJ1-1	-	TGTGCCAGCAGCTTAGCCGACACACCACTGATGAACACTGAAGCTTTCTTT	CASSLADTPLMNTEAFF
TRBD1	TRBV29-1	TRBJ2-7	-	TGCAGCGTTCCGTCCCGGACAGGGGGCATCGACCAGTACTTC	CSVPSRTGGIDQYF